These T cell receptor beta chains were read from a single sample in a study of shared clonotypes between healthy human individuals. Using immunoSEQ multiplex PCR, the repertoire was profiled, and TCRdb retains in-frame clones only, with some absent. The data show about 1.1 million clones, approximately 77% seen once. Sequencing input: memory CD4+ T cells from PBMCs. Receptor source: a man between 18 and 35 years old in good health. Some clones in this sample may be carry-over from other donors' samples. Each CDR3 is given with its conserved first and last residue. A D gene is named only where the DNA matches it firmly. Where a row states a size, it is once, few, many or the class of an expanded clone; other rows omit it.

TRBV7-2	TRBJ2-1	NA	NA	CASSLDSQGPNEQFF	TGTGCCAGCAGCTTAGACAGCCAGGGCCCCAATGAGCAGTTCTTC
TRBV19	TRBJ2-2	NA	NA	CASSIEGLSNTGELFF	TGTGCCAGTAGTATAGAGGGACTCTCGAACACCGGGGAGCTGTTTTTT
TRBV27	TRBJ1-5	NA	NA	CASSPAGRLQPQHF	TGTGCCAGCAGCCCAGCAGGGAGACTTCAGCCCCAGCATTTT
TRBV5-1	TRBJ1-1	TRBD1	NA	CASSWSGTGTAEAFF	TGCGCCAGCAGTTGGAGCGGAACGGGGACAGCGGAAGCTTTCTTT
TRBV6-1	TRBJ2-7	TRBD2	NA	CASSLAGGPYEQYF	TGTGCCAGCAGTCTAGCGGGAGGGCCCTACGAGCAGTACTTC
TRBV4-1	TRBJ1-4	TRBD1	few	CASSQGDRNEKLFF	TGCGCCAGCAGCCAAGGGGACAGAAATGAAAAACTGTTTTTT
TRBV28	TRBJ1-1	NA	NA	CASSPPTGTVNTEAFF	TGTGCCAGCAGTCCACCGACAGGAACCGTGAACACTGAAGCTTTCTTT
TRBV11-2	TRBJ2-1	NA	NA	CASSPSRVYNEQFF	TGTGCCAGCAGCCCATCGCGGGTGTACAATGAGCAGTTCTTC
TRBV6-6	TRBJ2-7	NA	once	CASSYSRTYGEQYF	TGTGCCAGCAGTTACTCGAGAACCTATGGCGAGCAGTACTTC
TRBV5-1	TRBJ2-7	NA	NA	CASSLVAYEQYF	TGCGCCAGCAGCTTGGTCGCGTACGAGCAGTACTTC
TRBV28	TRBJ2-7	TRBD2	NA	CASSSPSGPYEQYF	TGTGCCAGCAGTTCCCCTAGCGGGCCCTACGAGCAGTACTTC
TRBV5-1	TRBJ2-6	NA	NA	CASSRPAGNSGANVLTF	TGCGCCAGCAGCCGCCCCGCGGGAAACTCTGGGGCCAACGTCCTGACTTTC
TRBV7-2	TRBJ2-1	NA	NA	CASSFRPYNEQFF	TGTGCCAGCAGCTTCCGGCCATACAATGAGCAGTTCTTC
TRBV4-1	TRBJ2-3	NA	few	CASSQPWVDTQYF	TGCGCCAGCAGCCAACCTTGGGTAGATACGCAGTATTTT
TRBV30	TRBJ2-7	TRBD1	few	CAWRVPGTGEQYF	TGTGCCTGGAGAGTACCCGGGACAGGCGAGCAGTACTTC
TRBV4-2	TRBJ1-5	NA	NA	CASSQESGNQPQHF	TGTGCCAGCAGCCAAGAGTCTGGCAATCAGCCCCAGCATTTT
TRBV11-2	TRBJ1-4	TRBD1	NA	CAGSSGGTNEKLFF	TGTGCCGGCAGCTCAGGGGGGACTAATGAAAAACTGTTTTTT
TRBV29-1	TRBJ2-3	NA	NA	CSVEGQPTDTQYF	TGCAGCGTTGAAGGTCAGCCCACAGATACGCAGTATTTT
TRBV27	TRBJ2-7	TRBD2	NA	CASGSGTAYEQYF	TGTGCCAGCGGTAGCGGGACCGCCTACGAGCAGTACTTC
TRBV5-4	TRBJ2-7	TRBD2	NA	CASREELAGNEQYF	TGTGCCAGCAGGGAGGAGCTAGCGGGAAACGAGCAGTACTTC
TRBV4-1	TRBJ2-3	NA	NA	CASSRWGFTATDTQYF	TGCGCCAGCAGCCGATGGGGCTTCACGGCCACAGATACGCAGTATTTT
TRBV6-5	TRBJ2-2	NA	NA	CASSYSRGTAAFF	TGTGCCAGCAGTTACTCTCGGGGCACCGCGGCGTTTTTT
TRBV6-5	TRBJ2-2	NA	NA	CASNIRGGLDGELFF	TGTGCCAGCAACATCAGAGGGGGGCTGGACGGGGAGCTGTTTTTT